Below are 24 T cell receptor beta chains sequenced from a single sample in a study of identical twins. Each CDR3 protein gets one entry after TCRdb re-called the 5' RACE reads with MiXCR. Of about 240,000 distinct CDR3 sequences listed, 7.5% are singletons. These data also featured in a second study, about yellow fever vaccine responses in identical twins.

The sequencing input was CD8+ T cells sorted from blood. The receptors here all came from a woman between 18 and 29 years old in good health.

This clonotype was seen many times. The CDR3, as DNA: TGTGCCAGCAGCTTGGAGACAGGGCTCTATGGCTACACCTTC. This translates into CASSLETGLYGYTF. The chain employs TRBV5-5 and TRBJ1-2, with 7 bases fitting TRBD1. Trimming at V came to 0 bases and at J to 4 bases, leaving 3 bases not matched to a gene. The CDR3 length is 14 residues. The germline gives CDR1 SGHKS, CDR2 YYEKEE (reference sequence).

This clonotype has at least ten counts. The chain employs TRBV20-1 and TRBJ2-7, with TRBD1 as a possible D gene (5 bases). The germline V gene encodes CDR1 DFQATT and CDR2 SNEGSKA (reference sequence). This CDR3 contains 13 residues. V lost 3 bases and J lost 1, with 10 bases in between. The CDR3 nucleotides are TGCAGTGCTAGGGAGAAGGGGTCCTACGAGCAGTACGTC. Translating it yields CSAREKGSYEQYV.

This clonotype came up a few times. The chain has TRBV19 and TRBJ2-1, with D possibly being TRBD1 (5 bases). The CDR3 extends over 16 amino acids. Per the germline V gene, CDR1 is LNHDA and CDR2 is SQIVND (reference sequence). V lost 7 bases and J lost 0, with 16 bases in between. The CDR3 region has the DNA TGTGCCAGTAATATTCAAGGGGAACCCTCCTACAATGAGCAGTTCTTC. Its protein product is CASNIQGEPSYNEQFF.

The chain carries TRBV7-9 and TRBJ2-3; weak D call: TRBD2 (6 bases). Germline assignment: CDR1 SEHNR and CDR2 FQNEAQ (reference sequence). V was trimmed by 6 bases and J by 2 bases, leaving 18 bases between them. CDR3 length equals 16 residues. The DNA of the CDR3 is TGTGCCAGCAGGCAGACAGACGGACTATCCACAGATACGCAGTATTTT. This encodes CASRQTDGLSTDTQYF.

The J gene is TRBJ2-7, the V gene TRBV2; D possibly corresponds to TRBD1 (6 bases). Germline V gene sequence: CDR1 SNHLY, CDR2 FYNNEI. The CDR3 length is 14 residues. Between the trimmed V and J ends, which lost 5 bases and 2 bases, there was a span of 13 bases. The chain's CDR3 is CASSYGQNPYEQYF. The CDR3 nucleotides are TGTGCCAGCAGTTACGGACAGAACCCCTACGAGCAGTACTTC.

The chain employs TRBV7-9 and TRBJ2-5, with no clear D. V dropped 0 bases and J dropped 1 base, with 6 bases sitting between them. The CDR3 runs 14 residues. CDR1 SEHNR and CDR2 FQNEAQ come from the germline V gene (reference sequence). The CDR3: CASSLAAAQETQYF. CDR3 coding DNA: TGTGCCAGCAGCTTAGCCGCAGCCCAAGAGACCCAGTACTTC.

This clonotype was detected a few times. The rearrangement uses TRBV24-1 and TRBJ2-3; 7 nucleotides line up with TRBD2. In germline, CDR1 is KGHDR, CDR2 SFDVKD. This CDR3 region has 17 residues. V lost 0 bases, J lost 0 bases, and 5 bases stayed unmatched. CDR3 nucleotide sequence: TGTGCCACCAGTGATTTGAGGGAGCGGGATAGCACAGATACGCAGTATTTT. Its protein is CATSDLRERDSTDTQYF.

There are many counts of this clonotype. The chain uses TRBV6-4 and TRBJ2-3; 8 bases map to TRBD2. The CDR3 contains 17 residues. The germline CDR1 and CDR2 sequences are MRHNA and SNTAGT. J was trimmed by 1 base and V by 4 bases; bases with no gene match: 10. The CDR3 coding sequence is TGTGCCAGCAGTGTTTCGCGGGAGGTTGCTGGCACAGATACGCAGTATTTT. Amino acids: CASSVSREVAGTDTQYF.

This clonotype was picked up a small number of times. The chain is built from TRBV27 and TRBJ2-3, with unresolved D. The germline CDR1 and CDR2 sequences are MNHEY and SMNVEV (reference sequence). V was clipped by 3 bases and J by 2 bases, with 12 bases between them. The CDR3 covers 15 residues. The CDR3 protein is CASSLKGRNTDTQYF. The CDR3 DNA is TGTGCCAGCAGTTTGAAAGGACGGAACACAGATACGCAGTATTTT.

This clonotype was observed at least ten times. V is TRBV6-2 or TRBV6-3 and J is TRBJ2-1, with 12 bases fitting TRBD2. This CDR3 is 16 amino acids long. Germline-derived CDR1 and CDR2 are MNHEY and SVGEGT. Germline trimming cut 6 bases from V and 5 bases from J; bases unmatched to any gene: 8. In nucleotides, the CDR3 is TGTGCCAGCAGCCGTAGACTAGCGGGAGAGGACAATGAGCAGTTCTTC. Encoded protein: CASSRRLAGEDNEQFF.

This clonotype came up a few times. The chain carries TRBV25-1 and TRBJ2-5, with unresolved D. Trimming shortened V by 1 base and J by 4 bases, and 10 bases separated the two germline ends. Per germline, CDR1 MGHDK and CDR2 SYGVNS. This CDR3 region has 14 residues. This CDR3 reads CASSESWIGETQYF. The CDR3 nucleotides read TGTGCCAGCAGTGAATCTTGGATAGGAGAGACCCAGTACTTC. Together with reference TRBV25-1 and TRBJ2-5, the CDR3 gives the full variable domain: EADIYQTPRYLVIGTGKKITLECSQTMGHDKMYWYQQDPGMELHLIHYSYGVNSTEKGDLSSESTVSRIRTEHFPLTLESARPSHTSQYLCASSESWIGETQYFGPGTRLLVL.

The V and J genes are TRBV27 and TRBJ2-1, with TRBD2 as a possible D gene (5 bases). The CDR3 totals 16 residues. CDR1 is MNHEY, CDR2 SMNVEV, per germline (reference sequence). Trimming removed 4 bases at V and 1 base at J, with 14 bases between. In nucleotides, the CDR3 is TGTGCCAGCAGTTCTACACTAGGGAGATCCTACAATGAGCAGTTCTTC. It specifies CASSSTLGRSYNEQFF.

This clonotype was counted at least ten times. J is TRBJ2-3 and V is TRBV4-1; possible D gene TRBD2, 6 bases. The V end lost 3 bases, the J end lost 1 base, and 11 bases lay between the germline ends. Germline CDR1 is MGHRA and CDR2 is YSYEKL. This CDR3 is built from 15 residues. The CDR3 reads CASSHGTVGTDTQYF. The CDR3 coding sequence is TGCGCCAGCAGCCACGGGACTGTTGGCACAGATACGCAGTATTTT.

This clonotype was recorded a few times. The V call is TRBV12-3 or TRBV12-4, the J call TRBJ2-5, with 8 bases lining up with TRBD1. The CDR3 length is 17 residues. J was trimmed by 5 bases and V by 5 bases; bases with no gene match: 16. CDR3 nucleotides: TGTGCCAGCAGTCCTTCCCCCGGACAGGGAATAGTGGAGACCCAGTACTTC. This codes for CASSPSPGQGIVETQYF.

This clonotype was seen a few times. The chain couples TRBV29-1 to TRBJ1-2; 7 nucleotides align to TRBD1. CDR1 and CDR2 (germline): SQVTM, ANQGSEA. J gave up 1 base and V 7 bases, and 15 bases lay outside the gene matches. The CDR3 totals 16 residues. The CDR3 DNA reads TGCAGCGATTACGGAACCCGGGACAGCCATAACTATGGCTACACCTTC. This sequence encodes CSDYGTRDSHNYGYTF. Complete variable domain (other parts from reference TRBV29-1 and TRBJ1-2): SAVISQKPSRDICQRGTSLTIQCQVDSQVTMMFWYRQQPGQSLTLIATANQGSEATYESGFVIDKFPISRPNLTFSTLTVSNMSPEDSSIYLCSDYGTRDSHNYGYTFGSGTRLTVV.

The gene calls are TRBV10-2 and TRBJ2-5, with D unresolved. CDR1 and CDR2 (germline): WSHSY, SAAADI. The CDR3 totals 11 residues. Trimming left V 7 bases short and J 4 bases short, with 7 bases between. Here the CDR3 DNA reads TGCGCCAGCAAAAAGCGAGAGACCCAGTACTTC. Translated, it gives CASKKRETQYF.

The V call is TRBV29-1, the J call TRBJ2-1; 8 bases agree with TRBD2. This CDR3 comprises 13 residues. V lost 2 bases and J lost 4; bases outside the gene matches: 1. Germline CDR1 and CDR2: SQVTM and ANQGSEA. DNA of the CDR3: TGCAGCGTTGAACGGGAGGGGTACAATGAGCAGTTCTTC. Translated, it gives CSVEREGYNEQFF.

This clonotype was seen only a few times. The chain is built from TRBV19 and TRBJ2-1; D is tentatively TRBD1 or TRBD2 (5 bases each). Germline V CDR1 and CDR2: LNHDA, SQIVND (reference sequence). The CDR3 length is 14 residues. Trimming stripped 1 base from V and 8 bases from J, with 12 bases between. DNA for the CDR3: TGTGCCAGTAGTATAGTGGGGACGGCCTATGAGCAGTTCTTC. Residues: CASSIVGTAYEQFF.

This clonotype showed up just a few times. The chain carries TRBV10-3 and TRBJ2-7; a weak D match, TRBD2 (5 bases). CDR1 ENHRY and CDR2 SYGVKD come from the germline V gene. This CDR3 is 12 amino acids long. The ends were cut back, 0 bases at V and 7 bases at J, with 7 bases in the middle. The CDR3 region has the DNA TGTGCCATCAGTGAGTCGGACTGGGAGCAGTACTTC. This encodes CAISESDWEQYF.

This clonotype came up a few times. The CDR3 coding sequence is TGCAGTGCTCGTCTAGCGGAATACTACGAGCAGTACTTC. Protein: CSARLAEYYEQYF. The chain is built from TRBV20-1 and TRBJ2-7, with TRBD2 matching over 7 bases. The V gene end was trimmed by 5 bases and the J gene end by 3 bases; junction bases not matched to a gene: 7. The CDR3 has 13 amino acids. Germline CDR1 DFQATT, CDR2 SNEGSKA (reference sequence).

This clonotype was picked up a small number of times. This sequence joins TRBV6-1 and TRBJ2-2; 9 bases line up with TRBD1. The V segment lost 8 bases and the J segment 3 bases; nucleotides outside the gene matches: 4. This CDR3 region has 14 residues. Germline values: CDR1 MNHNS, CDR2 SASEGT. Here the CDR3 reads CASGTGPYTGELFF. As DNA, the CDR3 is TGTGCCAGCGGGACAGGGCCCTACACCGGGGAGCTGTTTTTT.

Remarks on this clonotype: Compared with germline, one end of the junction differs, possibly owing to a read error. CDR3 protein: CATIGPFNTGELFF. DNA for the CDR3: TGTGCCACCATTGGGCCTTTCAACACCGGGGAGCTTTTTTTT. The chain recombines TRBV2 with TRBJ2-2, with D tentatively TRBD2 (5 bases). Germline CDR1 SNHLY, CDR2 FYNNEI. The CDR3 loop spans 14 amino acids.

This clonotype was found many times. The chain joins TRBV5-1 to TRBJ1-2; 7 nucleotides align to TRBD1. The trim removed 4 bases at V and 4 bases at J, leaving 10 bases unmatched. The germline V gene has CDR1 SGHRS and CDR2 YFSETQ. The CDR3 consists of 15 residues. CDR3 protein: CASSISTGNGYGYTF. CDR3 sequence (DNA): TGCGCCAGCAGCATATCGACAGGGAACGGCTATGGCTACACCTTC.

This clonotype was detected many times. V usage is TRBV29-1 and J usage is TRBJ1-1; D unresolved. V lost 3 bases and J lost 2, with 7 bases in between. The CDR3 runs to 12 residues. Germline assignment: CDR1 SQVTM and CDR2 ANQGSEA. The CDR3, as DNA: TGCAGCGTTGACAGAGGAAACACTGAAGCTTTCTTT. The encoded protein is CSVDRGNTEAFF.